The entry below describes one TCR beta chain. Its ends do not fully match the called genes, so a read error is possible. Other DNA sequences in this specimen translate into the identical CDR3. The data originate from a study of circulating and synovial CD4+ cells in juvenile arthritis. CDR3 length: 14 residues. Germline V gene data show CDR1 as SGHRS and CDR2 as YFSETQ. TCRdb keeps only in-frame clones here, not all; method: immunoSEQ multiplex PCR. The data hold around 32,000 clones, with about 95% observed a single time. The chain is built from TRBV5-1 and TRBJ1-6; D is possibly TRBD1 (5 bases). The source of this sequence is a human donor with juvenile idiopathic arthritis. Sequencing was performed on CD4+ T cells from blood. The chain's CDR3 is CASSLEQANSPLHF. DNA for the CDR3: TGCGCCAGCAGCTTGGAACAGGCTAATTCCCCCCTCCACTTT.